These 27 T cell receptor beta chains share one sample of origin, sequenced in a study of metastatic and nonmetastatic thyroid tumors (dated by TCRdb to about 2020). Library method: PCR. TCRdb shows the sequencer as Illumina HiSeq 4000. Through fastp at Q25 and MiXCR, TCRdb rebuilt clones from the public reads, retaining in-frame beta chains. Within this sample are around 26,000 clones, with about 3.7% of them counted one time only. The ten top clones hold less than 3.5% of the sample. No patient had received any treatment before thyroid surgery. Material: blood. The receptors here all came from a male donor with papillary thyroid cancer or a benign thyroid nodule (not recorded which). Some clones in this sample may be carry-over from other donors' samples.

This clone is termed medium-sized. The V gene is TRBV6-1, the J gene TRBJ1-1; D is ambiguous. The CDR3 runs to 13 residues. CDR1 MNHNS and CDR2 SASEGT come from the germline V gene. The germline V and J ends were trimmed by 6 bases and 9 bases, with 17 bases remaining between them. CDR3 region: CASSREPSMQAFF. DNA for the CDR3: TGTGCCAGCAGCCGTGAACCTAGCATGCAAGCTTTCTTT.

As regards this clone: Germline is not matched at one junction end, which may reflect a read error. The chain couples TRBV4-3 to TRBJ2-7; D tentatively reads TRBD1 or TRBD2 (5 bases each). In germline, CDR1 is LGHNA, CDR2 YSLEER. The CDR3 has 16 residues. The CDR3 sequence is CTSSQSSDTRPFEQYF. CDR3 nucleotide sequence: TGCACCAGCAGCCAGTCTTCGGACACTAGGCCCTTCGAGCAGTACTTC.

In its sample, this clone was seen many times. The chain links TRBV20-1 to TRBJ2-5; 7 positions match TRBD1. The CDR3 length is 13 residues. Germline lookup yields CDR1 DFQATT and CDR2 SNEGSKA (reference sequence). The trim removed 6 bases at V and 1 base at J, leaving 5 bases unmatched. The CDR3 nucleotides read TGCAGTGCCAGGGGACAGCTCCAAGAGACCCAGTACTTC. Protein: CSARGQLQETQYF.

This clone was recorded many times. V is TRBV5-1 and J is TRBJ2-5, with unresolved D. The V and J ends lost 7 bases and 4 bases respectively, with 20 bases between them. The germline CDR1 and CDR2 sequences are SGHRS and YFSETQ. The CDR3 spans 15 residues. The CDR3 DNA is TGCGCCAGCTCTAGGTTGCCCACCCCAAGAGAGACCCAGTACTTC. This codes for CASSRLPTPRETQYF. Combining the CDR3 with reference TRBV5-1 and TRBJ2-5 gives the whole variable domain KAGVTQTPRYLIKTRGQQVTLSCSPISGHRSVSWYQQTPGQGLQFLFEYFSETQRNKGNFPGRFSGRQFSNSRSEMNVSTLELGDSALYLCASSRLPTPRETQYFGPGTRLLVL.

This clone is classed as medium-sized. The V call is TRBV6-2 or TRBV6-3, the J call TRBJ2-2; 11 positions match TRBD2. The CDR3 spans 15 residues. Unmatched junction bases numbered 7, after V lost 6 bases and J lost 7 bases. In germline, CDR1 is MNHEY, CDR2 SVGEGT. CDR3 loop: CASSQGLAENGELFF. The CDR3 DNA follows: TGTGCCAGCAGCCAGGGACTAGCGGAGAACGGGGAGCTGTTTTTT.

This clone was seen more than once but under ten times. The chain employs TRBV7-6 and TRBJ1-4; no clear D gene. The germline V and J ends were trimmed by 0 bases and 5 bases, with 10 bases remaining between them. The CDR3 covers 15 residues. In germline, CDR1 is SGHVS, CDR2 FNYEAQ. The CDR3 loop reads CASSLALVANEKLFF. CDR3 bases: TGTGCCAGCAGCTTAGCGCTCGTGGCGAATGAAAAACTGTTTTTT.

In its sample, this clone is medium-sized (0.01 to 0.1%). The V gene is TRBV28, the J gene TRBJ1-3, with D maybe TRBD1 (6 bases). The CDR3 covers 15 residues. The V end lost 6 bases, the J end lost 2 bases, and 14 bases lay between the germline ends. CDR1 and CDR2 (germline): MDHEN, SYDVKM. CDR3 sequence: CASRRDITPGNTIYF. The CDR3 nucleotides are TGTGCCAGCAGAAGGGACATAACGCCTGGAAACACCATATATTTT.

This clone was counted between two and nine times. The rearrangement joins TRBV6-1 to TRBJ1-5; possible D gene TRBD1, 6 bases. Per germline, CDR1 MNHNS and CDR2 SASEGT. V was trimmed by 4 bases and J by 7 bases, leaving 14 bases between them. The CDR3 length is 14 residues. CDR3 coding DNA: TGTGCCAGCAGTGGTGGGGGCCAGGAGCAGCCCCAGCATTTT. Translation gives CASSGGGQEQPQHF.

Judged by abundance, this clone is medium-sized. The chain employs TRBV28 and TRBJ2-7; perhaps D is TRBD1 or TRBD2 (6 bases each). V lost 3 bases, J lost 6 bases, and 21 bases lay in between. CDR1 and CDR2 (germline): MDHEN, SYDVKM. This CDR3 comprises 16 residues. The CDR3 is CASSFPSLIGGGEQYF. In nucleotides, the CDR3 is TGTGCCAGCAGTTTCCCCTCACTAATCGGAGGGGGCGAGCAGTACTTC.

A note on this clone: Germline and junction disagree at one end, which may indicate a read error. The rearrangement joins TRBV6-1 to TRBJ2-7, with D possibly being TRBD1 or TRBD2 (5 bases each). Germline V gene lookup returns CDR1 MNHNS and CDR2 SASEGT. CDR3 length equals 17 residues. Here the CDR3 DNA reads TGTGCCAGCACTGAAAATCCCACGGGACCGGGATCCTACGAGCAGTACTTC. Translating gives CASTENPTGPGSYEQYF.

This clone is medium-sized by share. In DNA, the CDR3 is TGTGCCAGCAGTTCCTTCCGGGAGAGGGAAGAGACCCAGTACTTC. It specifies CASSSFREREETQYF. The V gene is TRBV28, the J gene TRBJ2-5; D possibly corresponds to TRBD2 (6 bases). This CDR3 comprises 15 residues. Germline lookup yields CDR1 MDHEN and CDR2 SYDVKM. V lost 4 bases to trimming and J lost 3 bases, with 15 bases between them.

The genes are TRBV5-1 and TRBJ2-3, with TRBD2 matching over 14 bases. Germline CDR1 SGHRS, CDR2 YFSETQ. After removal of 3 bases from V and 6 bases from J, the junction contained 12 bases not matched to a gene. The CDR3 extends over 18 amino acids. This CDR3 is CASSSPPGTSGSVDTQYF. The CDR3 DNA is TGCGCCAGCAGCTCGCCTCCCGGGACTAGCGGGAGTGTGGATACGCAGTATTTT. The whole variable domain, remainder taken from reference TRBV5-1 and TRBJ2-3, is KAGVTQTPRYLIKTRGQQVTLSCSPISGHRSVSWYQQTPGQGLQFLFEYFSETQRNKGNFPGRFSGRQFSNSRSEMNVSTLELGDSALYLCASSSPPGTSGSVDTQYFGPGTRLTVL.

This clone was found many times. The chain combines TRBV20-1 with TRBJ2-2; 8 positions agree with TRBD2. The CDR3 totals 14 residues. Unmatched junction bases numbered 5, after V lost 1 base and J lost 7 bases. Germline loops: CDR1 DFQATT, CDR2 SNEGSKA (reference sequence). CDR3 in amino acids: CSARAGGDNGELFF. In nucleotides, the CDR3 is TGCAGTGCTAGAGCGGGAGGGGACAACGGGGAGCTGTTTTTT.

The chain has TRBV6-9 and TRBJ2-1; 9 nucleotides match TRBD1. Germline V CDR1 and CDR2: MNHGY, SVAAGI. This CDR3 has 15 residues. J lost 6 bases, V lost 3 bases, and 6 bases had no gene match. CDR3 nucleotide sequence: TGTGCCAGCAGTTACGGGACAGGGATCGGCAATGAGCAGTTCTTC. It codes for CASSYGTGIGNEQFF.

This clone has at least ten counts. V gene TRBV7-2 combines with J gene TRBJ2-3; D is tentatively TRBD1 or TRBD2 (5 bases each). CDR1 is SGHTA, CDR2 FQGNSA, per germline. This CDR3 contains 14 residues. Trimming took off 5 bases at V and 2 bases at J, with 11 bases between the two ends. CDR3 DNA sequence: TGTGCCAGCAGCCCGGGGCGGGTCACAGATACGCAGTATTTT. Protein sequence: CASSPGRVTDTQYF.

The chain recombines TRBV28 with TRBJ1-2; D might be TRBD1 (6 bases). Germline V lookup: CDR1 MDHEN, CDR2 SYDVKM. The CDR3 extends over 11 amino acids. V dropped 4 bases and J dropped 12 bases, with 12 bases sitting between them. CDR3 bases: TGTGCCAGCAGTTCCCACAGGGAGGACACCTTC. It encodes CASSSHREDTF.

The table lists this clone with a few counts. Other DNA sequences within the sample encode an identical CDR3. The rearrangement uses TRBV6-1 and TRBJ2-5; D may match TRBD1 or TRBD2 (5 bases each). CDR1 and CDR2 (germline): MNHNS, SASEGT. CDR3 length equals 16 residues. V lost 2 bases and J 5 bases, leaving 18 bases between the germline ends. CDR3 sequence (DNA): TGTGCCAGCAGTGAACCCGGGACGGGGATGCGGGAGACCCAGTACTTC. Translation gives CASSEPGTGMRETQYF.

By share, this clone counts as medium-sized. The rearrangement uses TRBV4-3 and TRBJ2-7; D remains unclear. Looked up from germline, CDR1 is LGHNA and CDR2 is YSLEER. This CDR3 has 15 amino acids. V gave up 1 base and J gave up 2 bases, with 12 bases separating them. The CDR3 is CASSQVDAGPYEQYF. CDR3 bases: TGCGCCAGCAGCCAAGTAGACGCTGGGCCCTACGAGCAGTACTTC.

This clone was detected many times. This CDR3 is CASSQVPKFGSGDTQYF. Written as DNA, the CDR3 is TGCGCCAGCAGCCAAGTCCCTAAGTTTGGTTCAGGGGATACGCAGTATTTT. The chain recombines TRBV4-1 with TRBJ2-3, with a tentative D call TRBD1 (5 bases). The CDR3 spans 17 residues. CDR1 and CDR2 from the germline V gene are MGHRA and YSYEKL. V was shortened by 1 base and J by 6 bases, with 20 bases between the two germline ends.

A few counts support this clone. The chain recombines TRBV2 with TRBJ2-1, with D possibly being TRBD2 (6 bases). The CDR3 sequence is 14 residues long. V was clipped by 8 bases and J by 7 bases, with 18 bases between them. The V gene's germline CDR1 is SNHLY and CDR2 FYNNEI. The DNA for the CDR3 is TGTGCCAGCTCCGCACCGTACGGGGGAAATGAGCAGTTCTTC. Translated: CASSAPYGGNEQFF.

The chain uses TRBV20-1 and TRBJ2-1; 7 nucleotides agree with TRBD2. CDR3 size: 14 residues. The germline gives CDR1 DFQATT, CDR2 SNEGSKA (reference sequence). Losses at the gene ends were 0 bases for V and 6 bases for J; bases not matched to a gene: 5. The CDR3 sequence: CSARDQGRANEQFF. CDR3 DNA sequence: TGCAGTGCTAGAGATCAAGGGAGGGCCAATGAGCAGTTCTTC.

The chain has TRBV27 and TRBJ1-3; D gene uncertain. Germline V lookup: CDR1 MNHEY, CDR2 SMNVEV (reference sequence). Trimming pared 0 bases from V and 0 bases from J, leaving 6 bases between. The CDR3 is 15 amino acids. CDR3 sequence: CASSLSRASGNTIYF. The CDR3 region has the DNA TGTGCCAGCAGTTTATCCCGGGCCTCTGGAAACACCATATATTTT.

Many counts were recorded for this clone. The J gene is TRBJ2-7, the V gene TRBV29-1, with D maybe TRBD2 (5 bases). The V and J ends lost 7 bases and 1 base respectively, with 14 bases between them. Germline CDR1 SQVTM, CDR2 ANQGSEA. The CDR3 is 13 residues long. The CDR3: CSAADYLSYEQYF. In DNA form, the CDR3 reads TGCAGCGCCGCCGACTATCTATCCTACGAGCAGTACTTC.

Only a few counts were recorded for this clone. This chain joins TRBV20-1 and TRBJ1-2, with unresolved D. Germline V gene data show CDR1 as DFQATT and CDR2 as SNEGSKA (reference sequence). CDR3 length: 15 amino acids. The ends were cut back, 3 bases at V and 8 bases at J, with 22 bases in the middle. This chain's CDR3 is CSASLAGSGKLGYTF. As DNA, the CDR3 is TGCAGTGCTAGTTTGGCTGGTTCGGGGAAATTAGGCTACACCTTC.

This clone was counted between two and nine times. The chain couples TRBV28 to TRBJ2-7; D is perhaps TRBD1 or TRBD2 (6 bases each). Trimming pared 3 bases from V and 3 bases from J, leaving 9 bases between. CDR1 MDHEN and CDR2 SYDVKM come from the germline V gene. This CDR3 comprises 13 residues. CDR3 sequence reads: CASSFRGLYEQYF. The CDR3 nucleotides read TGTGCCAGCAGTTTTCGGGGGCTCTACGAGCAGTACTTC.

This clone showed up many times. The chain has TRBV9 and TRBJ2-3; TRBD1 matches 9 bases. V trimming: 4 bases; J trimming: 1 base; junction bases outside the gene matches: 4. This CDR3 spans 15 amino acids. CDR1 is SGDLS, CDR2 YYNGEE, per germline. CDR3 nucleotides: TGTGCCAGCAGCTTACAGGGGGCCGGCACAGATACGCAGTATTTT. It encodes CASSLQGAGTDTQYF.

The genes are TRBV27 and TRBJ1-6; D is uncertain. The CDR3 spans 12 residues. Trimming pared 6 bases from V and 9 bases from J, leaving 9 bases between. Germline assignment: CDR1 MNHEY and CDR2 SMNVEV (reference sequence). CDR3 region: CASSTTSSPLHF. The CDR3, as DNA: TGTGCCAGCAGCACTACCAGTTCACCCCTCCACTTT.